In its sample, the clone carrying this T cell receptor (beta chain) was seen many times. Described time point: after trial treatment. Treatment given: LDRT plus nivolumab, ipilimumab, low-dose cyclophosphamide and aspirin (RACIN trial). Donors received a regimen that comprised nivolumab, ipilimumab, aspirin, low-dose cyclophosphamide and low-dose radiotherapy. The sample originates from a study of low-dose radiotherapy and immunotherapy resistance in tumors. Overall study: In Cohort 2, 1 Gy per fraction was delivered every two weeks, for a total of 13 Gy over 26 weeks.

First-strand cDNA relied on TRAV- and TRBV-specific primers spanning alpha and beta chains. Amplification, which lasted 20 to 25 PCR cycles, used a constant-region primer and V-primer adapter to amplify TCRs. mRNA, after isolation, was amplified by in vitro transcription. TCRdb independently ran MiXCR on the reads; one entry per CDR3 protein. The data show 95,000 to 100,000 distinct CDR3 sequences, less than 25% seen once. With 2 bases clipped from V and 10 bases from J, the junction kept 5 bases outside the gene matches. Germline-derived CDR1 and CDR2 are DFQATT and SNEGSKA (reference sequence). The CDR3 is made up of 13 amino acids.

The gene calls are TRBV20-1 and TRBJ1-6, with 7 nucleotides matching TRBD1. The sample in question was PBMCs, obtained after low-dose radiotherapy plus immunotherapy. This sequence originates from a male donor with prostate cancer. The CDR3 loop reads CSARPQGDSPLHF. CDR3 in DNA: TGCAGTGCTAGACCCCAGGGGGACTCACCCCTCCACTTT.